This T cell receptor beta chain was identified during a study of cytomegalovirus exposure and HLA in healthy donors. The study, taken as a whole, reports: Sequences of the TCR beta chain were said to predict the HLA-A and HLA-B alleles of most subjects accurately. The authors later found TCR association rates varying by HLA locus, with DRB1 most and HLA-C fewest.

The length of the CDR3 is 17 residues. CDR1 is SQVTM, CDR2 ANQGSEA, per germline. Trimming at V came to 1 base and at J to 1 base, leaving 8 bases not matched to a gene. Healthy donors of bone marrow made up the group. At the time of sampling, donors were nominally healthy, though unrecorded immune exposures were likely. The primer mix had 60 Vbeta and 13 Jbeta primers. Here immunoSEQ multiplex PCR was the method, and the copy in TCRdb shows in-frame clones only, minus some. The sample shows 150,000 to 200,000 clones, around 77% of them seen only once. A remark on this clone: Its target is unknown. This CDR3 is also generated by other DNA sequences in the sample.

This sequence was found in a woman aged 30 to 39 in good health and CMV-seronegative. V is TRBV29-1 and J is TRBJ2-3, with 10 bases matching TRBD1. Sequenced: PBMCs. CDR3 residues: CSVEGGTGEGGTDTQYF. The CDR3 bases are TGCAGCGTTGAAGGAGGGACAGGGGAAGGGGGCACAGATACGCAGTATTTT.